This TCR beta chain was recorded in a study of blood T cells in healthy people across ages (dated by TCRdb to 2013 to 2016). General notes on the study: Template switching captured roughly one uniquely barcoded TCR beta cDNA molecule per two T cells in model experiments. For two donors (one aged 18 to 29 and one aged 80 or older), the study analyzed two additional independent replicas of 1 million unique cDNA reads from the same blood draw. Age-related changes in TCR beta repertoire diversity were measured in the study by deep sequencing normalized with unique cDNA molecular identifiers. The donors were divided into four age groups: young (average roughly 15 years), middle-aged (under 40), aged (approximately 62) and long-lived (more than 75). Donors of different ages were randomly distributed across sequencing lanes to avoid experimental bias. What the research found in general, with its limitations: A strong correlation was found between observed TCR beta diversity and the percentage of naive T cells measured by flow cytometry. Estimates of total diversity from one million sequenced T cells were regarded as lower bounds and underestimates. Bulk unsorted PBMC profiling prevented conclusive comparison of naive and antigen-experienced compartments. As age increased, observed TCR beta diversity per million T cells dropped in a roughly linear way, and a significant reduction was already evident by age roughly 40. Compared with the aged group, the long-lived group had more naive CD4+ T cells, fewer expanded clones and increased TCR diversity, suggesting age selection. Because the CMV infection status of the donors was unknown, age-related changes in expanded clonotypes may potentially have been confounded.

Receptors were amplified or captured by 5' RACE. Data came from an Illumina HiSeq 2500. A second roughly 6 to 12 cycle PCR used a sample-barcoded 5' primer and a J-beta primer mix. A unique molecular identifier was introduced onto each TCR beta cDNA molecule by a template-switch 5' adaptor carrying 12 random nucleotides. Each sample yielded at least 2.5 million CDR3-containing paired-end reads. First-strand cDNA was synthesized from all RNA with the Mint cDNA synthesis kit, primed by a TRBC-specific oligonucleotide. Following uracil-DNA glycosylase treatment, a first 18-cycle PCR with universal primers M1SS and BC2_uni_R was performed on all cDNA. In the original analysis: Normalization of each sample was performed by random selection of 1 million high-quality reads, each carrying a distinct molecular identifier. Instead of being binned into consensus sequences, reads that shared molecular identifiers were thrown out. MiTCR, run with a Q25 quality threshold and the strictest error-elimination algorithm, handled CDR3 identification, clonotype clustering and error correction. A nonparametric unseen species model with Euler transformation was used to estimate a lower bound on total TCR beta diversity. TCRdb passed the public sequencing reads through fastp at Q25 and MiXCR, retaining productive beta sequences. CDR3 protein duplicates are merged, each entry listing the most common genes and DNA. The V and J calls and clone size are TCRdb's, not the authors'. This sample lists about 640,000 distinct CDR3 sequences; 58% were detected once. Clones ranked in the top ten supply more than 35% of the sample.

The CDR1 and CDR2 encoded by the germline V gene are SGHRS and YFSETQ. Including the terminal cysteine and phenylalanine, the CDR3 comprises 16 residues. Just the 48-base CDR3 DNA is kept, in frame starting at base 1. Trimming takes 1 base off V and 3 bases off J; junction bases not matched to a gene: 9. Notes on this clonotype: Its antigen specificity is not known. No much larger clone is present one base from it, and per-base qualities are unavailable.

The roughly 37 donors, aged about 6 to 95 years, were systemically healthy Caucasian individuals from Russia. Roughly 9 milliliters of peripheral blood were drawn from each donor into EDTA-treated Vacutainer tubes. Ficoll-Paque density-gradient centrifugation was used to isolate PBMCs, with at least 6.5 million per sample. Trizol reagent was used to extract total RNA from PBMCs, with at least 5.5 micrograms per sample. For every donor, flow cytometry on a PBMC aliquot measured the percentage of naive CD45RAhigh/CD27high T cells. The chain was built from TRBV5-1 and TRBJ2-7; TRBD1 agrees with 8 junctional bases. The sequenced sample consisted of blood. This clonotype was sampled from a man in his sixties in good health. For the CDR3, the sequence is CASSLSRGRDRYEQYF. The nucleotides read TGCGCCAGCAGCTTGTCCAGGGGGCGAGATCGCTACGAGCAGTACTTC.